These T cell receptor beta chains were read from a single sample in a study of PD-1 blockade in classical Hodgkin lymphoma. TCRdb keeps only in-frame clones here, not all; method: immunoSEQ multiplex PCR. Among about 41,000 clones listed, roughly 80% were seen once. The starting material was peripheral blood mononuclear cells (PBMCs), obtained at baseline. All receptors derive from a human donor with classical Hodgkin lymphoma. CDR3s include the opening cysteine and the closing phenylalanine or tryptophan. The order of the fields is J gene, clone size, V gene, D gene, CDR3 protein, CDR3 DNA. D genes are given only for firm matches. Size tells how often a clone was seen (once, few, many) or the class of an expanded clone, and some rows leave it out.

TRBJ2-1 | . | TRBV10-3 | . | CAISESLAPRGNEQFF | TGTGCCATCAGTGAGTCGTTGGCCCCTCGGGGGAATGAGCAGTTCTTC
TRBJ2-1 | . | TRBV30 | TRBD2 | CAWSVRNAGGPRNEQFF | TGTGCCTGGAGTGTACGTAACGCGGGAGGGCCTAGGAATGAGCAGTTCTTC
TRBJ2-7 | . | TRBV5-1 | . | CASSYDNGEQYF | TGCGCCAGCAGTTACGATAACGGCGAGCAGTACTTC
TRBJ2-1 | . | TRBV30 | . | CAWSTESSYNEQFF | TGTGCCTGGAGTACGGAATCCTCCTACAATGAGCAGTTCTTC
TRBJ2-5 | . | TRBV10-3 | TRBD2 | CAIRSGREGTQYF | TGTGCCATCAGAAGCGGGAGAGAAGGGACCCAGTACTTC
TRBJ1-1 | . | TRBV30 | . | CAGPGHTEAFF | TGTGCCGGACCGGGCCACACTGAAGCTTTCTTT
TRBJ2-5 | . | TRBV28 | . | CASGRETQYF | TGTGCCAGCGGCCGGGAGACCCAGTACTTC
TRBJ2-3 | few | TRBV2 | TRBD2 | CASSGFSGSTDTQYF | TGTGCCAGCAGTGGCTTTAGCGGGAGCACAGATACGCAGTATTTT
TRBJ1-2 | . | TRBV30 | . | CAYKTPPDYGYTF | TGTGCCTATAAAACTCCGCCCGACTATGGCTACACCTTC
TRBJ1-2 | . | TRBV6-5 | . | CASSTLSRAPDGCTF | TGTGCCAGCAGCACCTTATCGAGGGCCCCTGATGGCTGCACCTTC
TRBJ2-5 | few | TRBV6-4 | TRBD2 | CASSPTSGSAQTQYF | TGTGCCAGCAGCCCGACTAGCGGGAGTGCGCAGACCCAGTACTTC
TRBJ1-5 | few | TRBV27 | . | CASNPSGVRNQPQHF | TGTGCCAGCAACCCGTCAGGGGTGAGGAATCAGCCCCAGCATTTT
TRBJ2-2 | once | TRBV6-5 | . | CASSYGRLGGGELFF | TGTGCCAGCAGTTACGGCCGGCTAGGGGGCGGGGAGCTGTTTTTT
TRBJ2-7 | . | TRBV27 | TRBD2 | CASSPPSGTGPREQYF | TGTGCCAGCAGTCCCCCTAGCGGGACGGGGCCTCGCGAGCAGTACTTC
TRBJ2-7 | . | TRBV19 | . | CASSIRTTFTNSYEQYF | TGTGCCAGTAGTATCCGGACAACCTTTACCAACTCCTACGAGCAGTACTTC
TRBJ2-1 | . | TRBV7-9 | TRBD2 | CASSQPTSGSFSSYNEQFF | TGTGCCAGCAGCCAGCCCACTAGCGGGAGTTTTTCGTCTTACAATGAGCAGTTCTTC
TRBJ1-4 | . | TRBV2 | . | CASSDRAVATNEKLFF | TGTGCCAGCAGTGATAGGGCAGTCGCAACTAATGAAAAACTGTTTTTT
TRBJ1-3 | . | TRBV19 | . | CASSKTGTGNTIYF | TGTGCCAGTAGTAAGACGGGTACTGGAAACACCATATATTTT
TRBJ1-4 | . | TRBV9 | TRBD1 | CASSGGTGYEKLFF | TGTGCCAGCAGCGGAGGGACAGGATATGAAAAACTGTTTTTT
TRBJ1-2 | . | TRBV19 | . | CASSYPSPNYGYTF | TGTGCCAGTTCCTACCCTAGTCCTAACTATGGCTACACCTTC
TRBJ2-7 | . | TRBV5-3 | TRBD1 | CASSSGTAFYEQYF | TGTGCCAGCAGCTCCGGGACAGCATTCTACGAGCAGTACTTC
TRBJ2-7 | . | TRBV7-9 | TRBD2 | CASSLGAGGPNEQYF | TGTGCCAGCAGCTTAGGAGCGGGAGGGCCTAACGAGCAGTACTTC
TRBJ2-7 | . | TRBV29-1 | . | CSVEGGDTNYEQYF | TGCAGCGTTGAAGGGGGGGATACTAACTACGAGCAGTACTTC
TRBJ2-6 | . | TRBV27 | . | CASSLYRPRVDRFSGANVLTF | TGTGCCAGCAGTTTATACCGACCCAGGGTAGATAGATTCTCTGGGGCCAACGTCCTGACTTTC
TRBJ1-2 | . | TRBV6-5 | . | CATAARAPGAYGYTF | TGTGCCACCGCGGCGAGGGCACCCGGCGCCTATGGCTACACCTTC
TRBJ1-3 | . | TRBV25-1 | . | CASTGGSGWGNTIYF | TGTGCCAGCACGGGGGGCAGTGGCTGGGGAAACACCATATATTTT
TRBJ2-2 | . | TRBV7-3 | TRBD2 | CASSETSGRAGELFF | TGTGCCAGCAGCGAGACTAGCGGGAGGGCCGGGGAGCTGTTTTTT
TRBJ2-7 | . | TRBV6-6 | . | CASSYSMSRAPYEQYF | TGTGCCAGCAGTTACTCGATGAGCAGGGCGCCCTACGAGCAGTACTTC
TRBJ1-1 | many | TRBV6-5 | . | CASSYGQNTEAFF | TGTGCCAGCAGTTACGGGCAGAACACTGAAGCTTTCTTT
TRBJ2-1 | . | TRBV30 | . | CAWSVRVGEQFF | TGTGCCTGGAGTGTACGAGTAGGCGAGCAGTTCTTC
TRBJ2-2 | . | TRBV7-3 | . | CASSPTGSGSTGELFF | TGTGCCAGCAGCCCTACAGGGTCGGGTAGCACCGGGGAGCTGTTTTTT
TRBJ2-1 | . | TRBV28 | . | CASSFVNEQFF | TGTGCCAGCAGCTTCGTGAATGAGCAGTTCTTC
TRBJ2-3 | once | TRBV18 | . | CASSPPSTDTQYF | TGTGCCAGCTCACCCCCTAGCACAGATACGCAGTATTTT
TRBJ2-3 | . | TRBV5-1 | TRBD2 | CASSRTGLAGLTDTQYF | TGCGCCAGCAGTCGTACCGGACTAGCGGGGCTCACAGATACGCAGTATTTT
TRBJ2-3 | . | TRBV4-3 | TRBD2 | CASSGGGIGDTQYF | TGCGCCAGCAGCGGGGGGGGTATAGGGGATACGCAGTATTTT
TRBJ1-4 | . | TRBV7-9 | . | CASSFPSTTNEKLFF | TGTGCCAGCAGCTTTCCCTCCACAACTAATGAAAAACTGTTTTTT
TRBJ1-5 | few | TRBV4-3 | . | CASSPPGSNQPQHF | TGCGCCAGCAGCCCTCCAGGTAGCAATCAGCCCCAGCATTTT
TRBJ2-7 | . | TRBV5-5 | . | CASSFAGNTYEQYF | TGTGCCAGCAGCTTCGCGGGAAATACCTACGAGCAGTACTTC
TRBJ2-5 | once | TRBV7-9 | TRBD1 | CASSSWTGFQETQYF | TGTGCCAGCAGCTCCTGGACAGGGTTCCAGGAGACCCAGTACTTC
TRBJ2-1 | . | TRBV30 | . | CAWSGLNNEQFF | TGTGCCTGGAGCGGGCTCAACAATGAGCAGTTCTTC
TRBJ2-5 | . | TRBV2 | . | CASRTLGETQYF | TGTGCCAGCAGGACTTTAGGAGAGACCCAGTACTTC
TRBJ1-2 | . | TRBV5-1 | TRBD1 | CASSAGQGGGYTF | TGCGCCAGCAGCGCGGGACAGGGGGGTGGCTACACCTTC
TRBJ2-5 | . | TRBV19 | TRBD2 | CASSTWTSGEQETQYF | TGTGCCAGTAGTACCTGGACTAGCGGGGAACAAGAGACCCAGTACTTC
TRBJ1-1 | . | TRBV30 | TRBD1 | CAWDRGGTEAFF | TGTGCCTGGGACAGGGGAGGCACTGAAGCTTTCTTT